This TCR beta chain derives from a study of shared clonotypes between healthy human individuals. Study observations and caveats: It was observed that roughly 5% of naive CD4 clonotypes were shared across several donors.

Within Nashville, Tennessee resided all donors, each a Caucasian adult. In the source study's methods: Owing to the provision of junction-only sequences devoid of quality scores by immunoSEQ, filtering differed. The repertoire was sequenced with immunoSEQ multiplex PCR; TCRdb's copy has only in-frame clones and lacks some. V and J calls and clone size are those listed in that table; D and trimming were worked out from the DNA. The data hold about 1 million clones, with under 80% observed a single time. Germline V CDR1 and CDR2: LGHNA, YNFKEQ. V gave up 0 bases and J gave up 7 bases, with 19 bases separating them. CDR3 length: 17 residues. Notes on this clone: Its antigen is unidentified.

The V call is TRBV4-2, the J call TRBJ2-1; D is uncertain. Sample: memory CD4+ T cells sorted from blood. The subset: CD45RA-negative fraction. The clonotype was recovered from a young man in good health. In DNA form, the CDR3 reads TGTGCCAGCAGCCAAGAAGGCTCCGCCGCACGGAGTAATGAGCAGTTCTTC. Its translation is CASSQEGSAARSNEQFF.